Detailed here is one T cell receptor (beta chain). The antigen this receptor binds is unknown. The record has no base qualities; no much larger clone is one base away. The source of the sample is a study of T cell responses to AZD1222 COVID-19 vaccine (dated by TCRdb to about 2021). In terms of the full investigation: A total of approximately 240 trial participants underwent TCR sequencing, of whom nearly 210 received two doses of AZD1222 and about 25 received two doses of the MenACWY control vaccine. Trial participants were enrolled by age into subgroups of 18-55, 56-69 and 70-plus years, and roughly 160, 29 and 62 TCR-sequenced participants, respectively, were included in these subgroups.

The CDR3 regions of human TCRbeta chains were analyzed by immunosequencing. In the original analysis: Repertoire TCRs were matched against a reference library of SARS-CoV-2-specific TCRs generated with the MIRA antigen-specificity platform. Breadth was defined as the fraction of unique TCRs that were SARS-CoV-2-associated, and depth was defined as the fraction of total T cells that were SARS-CoV-2-associated. Using the MIRA data, every spike-specific TCR was mapped to the spike region that the TCR reacted to and assigned to either a CD4 or a CD8 class. Log10-transformed breadth and depth values were compared by one-way ANOVA with Sidak's multiple comparisons tests. TCRdb mirrors the immuneACCESS table, restricted to in-frame sequences. Some clones are absent from its copies; in checked studies, under half trace to an unresolved V gene, and the reason for the others is unknown. V, J and clone size reflect that table, while D and trimming were determined from the DNA. Within this sample are 80,000 to 100,000 clones, with over 75% of them counted one time only. Jointly, the top ten make up over 10% of the sample.

Summary of the overall study and its limitations: Most participants were white British and females outnumbered males, and the authors suggested that clonal diversity may have been underestimated. Epitopes outside the regions mutated in the B.1.351 and B.1.1.7 variants were reportedly recognized by nearly half of the unique spike-specific TCRs. The whole spike protein was spanned by vaccine-associated CD4 TCRs, and dominant responses were seen in regions 160-218 and 743-854. After two AZD1222 doses, both the breadth and the depth of spike-specific TCRs were significantly higher than at day 0 and than in MenACWY recipients. No day 14 peak-response samples were available, so repertoires were characterized only after the peak T cell response. In the small 56-69-year group, the increase in depth fell short of significance, most likely because of low power. Only six AZD1222 recipients were SARS-CoV-2 seropositive at baseline, limiting conclusions about previously exposed vaccinees.

Deletion took 1 base off V and 0 bases off J, with a span of 10 bases between the germline ends. The CDR3 runs 15 residues from the cysteine to the phenylalanine. The entry retains the CDR3 DNA only, 45 bases that are in frame from base 1. The CDR1 and CDR2 encoded by the germline V gene are SGHDT and YYEEEE. The sample's time point label is to be understood as: about 28 days (+/-7) after the second vaccine dose. Because spike-specific TCR depth and breadth did not differ between the two schedules, AZD1222 recipients who got a second dose at roughly 4 weeks were pooled with those who got a second dose at roughly 12 weeks. Vaccinee samples were obtained from the UK trials COV001 and COV002, which included a single-blind randomized controlled phase 2/3 trial of AZD1222 (ChAdOx1 nCoV-19) in healthy adults. Trial participant PBMC samples were collected at day 0 and day 28 after the second dose for TCRbeta chain sequencing.

The receptor's source is an adult who received the AZD1222 COVID-19 vaccine. The rearrangement combines TRBV5-6 with TRBJ1-1, with TRBD1 as a weak D call on 5 bases. Sequenced here: peripheral blood, sampled 28 days after the second AZD1222 dose. The DNA reads TGTGCCAGCAGCTTGTATGGGGGAATGAACACTGAAGCTTTCTTT. This encodes CASSLYGGMNTEAFF.